This is a list of T cell receptor beta chains from one sample in a study of beta chain features in type 1 diabetes. Only in-frame clones appear in the TCRdb table, and some are missing; sequencing was by immunoSEQ multiplex PCR. The data show hundreds of thousands of clones, with about 14% seen just once and about 0.026% held by the top ten. Sequencing input: naive CD4+ T cells from blood. These receptors came from a middle-aged woman in good health. The CDR3 runs from the conserved cysteine through the conserved F or W. D genes are given only for firm matches. Part of the rows lack a size; the others show once, few, many or a class for expanded clones.

abundance	v_gene	d_gene	j_gene	CDR3aa	CDR3nt
NA	TRBV5-4	NA	TRBJ2-1	CASSPGGVIGEQFF	TGTGCCAGCAGCCCTGGGGGCGTTATCGGGGAGCAGTTCTTC
NA	TRBV9	NA	TRBJ1-6	CASSVDLEILNSPLHF	TGTGCCAGCAGCGTAGATTTGGAGATTCTGAATTCACCCCTCCACTTT
NA	TRBV11-2	TRBD2	TRBJ2-1	CASSLVVGGGGEQFF	TGTGCCAGCAGCTTAGTAGTCGGGGGGGGTGGTGAGCAGTTCTTC
NA	TRBV2	TRBD1	TRBJ1-6	CASSEDPGQGSPLHF	TGTGCCAGCAGTGAAGACCCGGGACAGGGTTCGCCCCTCCACTTT
few	TRBV29-1	TRBD1	TRBJ1-2	CSVEGTGSGYTF	TGCAGCGTTGAGGGGACAGGTTCTGGCTACACCTTC
NA	TRBV28	TRBD1	TRBJ1-1	CASSLLQDRGRIF	TGTGCCAGCAGTTTACTTCAGGACAGGGGCCGTATCTTT
NA	TRBV6-5	TRBD1	TRBJ1-6	CASSYGGQGSSPLHF	TGTGCCAGCAGTTACGGGGGACAGGGGAGTTCACCCCTCCACTTT
few	TRBV5-4	NA	TRBJ2-7	CASSPGNVGTSYF	TGTGCCAGCAGCCCCGGAAATGTCGGGACATCGTACTTC
few	TRBV6-6	TRBD2	TRBJ2-5	CASGLAGSQETQYF	TGTGCCAGCGGACTAGCGGGGAGTCAAGAGACCCAGTACTTC
NA	TRBV18	NA	TRBJ1-2	CASSQLIDRGVGYGYTF	TGTGCCAGCTCACAACTTATCGACCGTGGAGTTGGCTATGGCTACACCTTC
NA	TRBV5-1	NA	TRBJ2-5	CASSLVPGSQETQYF	TGCGCCAGCAGCTTGGTTCCTGGCTCCCAAGAGACCCAGTACTTC
few	TRBV7-2	NA	TRBJ2-4	CASSPRGGLKIQYF	TGTGCCAGCAGCCCTAGGGGGGGCCTTAAAATTCAGTACTTC
few	TRBV18	TRBD1	TRBJ2-5	CASSRQGETQYF	TGTGCCAGCTCAAGACAGGGAGAGACCCAGTACTTC
few	TRBV5-1	NA	TRBJ2-3	CASSLAGTSTGDTQYF	TGCGCCAGCAGCTTGGCCGGGACTTCAACGGGAGATACGCAGTATTTT
few	TRBV5-1	TRBD1	TRBJ1-1	CASSLAMFTGGTEAFF	TGCGCCAGCAGCTTGGCCATGTTCACAGGGGGCACTGAAGCTTTCTTT
NA	TRBV7-9	TRBD1	TRBJ2-2	CASILDMTGGTGELFF	TGTGCCAGCATCCTGGACATGACAGGGGGGACCGGGGAGCTGTTTTTT
NA	TRBV6-6	NA	TRBJ2-7	CASSSHLEDEQYF	TGTGCCAGCAGTTCCCACCTGGAGGACGAGCAGTACTTC
NA	TRBV29-1	NA	TRBJ1-4	CSAGLLNEKLFF	TGCAGCGCTGGACTGCTTAATGAAAAACTGTTTTTT
few	TRBV6-5	TRBD1	TRBJ2-7	CASSGTGAGEQYF	TGTGCCAGCAGTGGGACAGGGGCTGGAGAGCAGTACTTC
few	TRBV6-5	NA	TRBJ1-4	CATATGATNEKLFF	TGTGCTACTGCGACGGGTGCAACTAATGAAAAACTGTTTTTT
NA	TRBV5-1	TRBD1	TRBJ1-2	CASSFSGQGGYGYTF	TGCGCCAGCAGCTTTTCTGGGCAGGGGGGCTATGGCTACACCTTC
NA	TRBV4-3	NA	TRBJ1-6	CASSQDGGGLSSPLHF	TGCGCCAGCAGCCAAGATGGGGGGGGCCTAAGCTCACCCCTCCACTTT
few	TRBV27	TRBD2	TRBJ2-7	CASRGTSAGSYEQYF	TGTGCCAGCAGGGGGACTAGCGCGGGCTCCTACGAGCAGTACTTC
NA	TRBV2	TRBD2	TRBJ2-5	CASSRQRLAGVETQYF	TGTGCCAGCAGTCGACAGCGGCTAGCGGGGGTGGAGACCCAGTACTTC
few	TRBV2	TRBD1	TRBJ2-7	CATRQGSYEQYF	TGTGCCACCAGACAGGGGTCCTACGAGCAGTACTTC
few	TRBV5-1	TRBD2	TRBJ2-1	CASSLDVGGGRNNEQFF	TGCGCCAGCAGCTTGGATGTGGGGGGGGGTAGAAACAATGAGCAGTTCTTC
NA	TRBV29-1	TRBD1	TRBJ1-2	CSVRDRGTYGYTF	TGCAGCGTTCGGGACAGGGGTACCTATGGCTACACCTTC
NA	TRBV5-8	NA	TRBJ1-1	CASSWRGTEAFF	TGTGCCAGCAGCTGGAGGGGCACTGAAGCTTTCTTT
NA	TRBV5-1	NA	TRBJ1-5	CASSAGVTGNQPQHF	TGCGCCAGCAGCGCCGGGGTAACGGGCAATCAGCCCCAGCATTTT
NA	TRBV28	TRBD1	TRBJ1-2	CASSLQGASGYTF	TGTGCCAGCAGTTTACAGGGGGCAAGCGGCTACACCTTC
few	TRBV2	TRBD1	TRBJ1-3	CASSSTGGGNTIYF	TGTGCCAGCAGTTCAACAGGGGGAGGAAACACCATATATTTT
NA	TRBV6-5	NA	TRBJ2-7	CASSYSTGGTYEQYF	TGTGCCAGCAGTTACTCGACTGGGGGCACCTACGAGCAGTACTTC
NA	TRBV7-9	TRBD1	TRBJ1-2	CASSPWTGPGYTF	TGTGCCAGCAGCCCCTGGACAGGGCCTGGCTACACCTTC
few	TRBV18	NA	TRBJ2-7	CASSPPSGEQYF	TGTGCCAGCTCACCACCTTCGGGCGAGCAGTACTTC
NA	TRBV30	NA	TRBJ1-1	CANRGTEAFF	TGTGCGAATCGGGGCACTGAAGCTTTCTTT
NA	TRBV5-1	NA	TRBJ1-1	CASKSQGNTEAFF	TGCGCCAGCAAGTCACAGGGGAACACTGAAGCTTTCTTT
few	TRBV7-2	TRBD1	TRBJ2-3	CASSGPTKAGTGNTDTQYF	TGTGCCAGCAGCGGTCCAACGAAAGCGGGGACAGGGAACACAGATACGCAGTATTTT
NA	TRBV6-5	TRBD2	TRBJ2-1	CASSSSGSYNEQFF	TGTGCCAGCAGTTCTAGCGGCTCCTACAATGAGCAGTTCTTC
NA	TRBV25-1	NA	TRBJ1-1	CASSEYWPNTEAFF	TGTGCCAGCAGTGAATATTGGCCGAACACTGAAGCTTTCTTT
NA	TRBV6-5	NA	TRBJ1-6	CASSYGGGRNNSPLHF	TGTGCCAGCAGTTATGGCGGGGGGCGGAATAATTCACCCCTCCACTTT
NA	TRBV7-9	NA	TRBJ2-7	CASSLEHEQYF	TGTGCCAGCAGCTTAGAGCACGAGCAGTACTTC
few	TRBV6-5	NA	TRBJ2-5	CASSYSRGEETQYF	TGTGCCAGCAGTTACTCAAGGGGCGAGGAGACCCAGTACTTC
NA	TRBV5-1	NA	TRBJ1-1	CASSLGVNTEAFF	TGCGCCAGCAGCTTGGGCGTGAACACTGAAGCTTTCTTT
few	TRBV7-9	NA	TRBJ2-7	CASTMVEQQYF	TGTGCCAGCACGATGGTGGAGCAGCAGTACTTC
once	TRBV7-9	TRBD1	TRBJ1-4	CASSAGTGVLANEKLFF	TGTGCCAGCAGCGCGGGGACAGGGGTGCTGGCTAATGAAAAACTGTTTTTT
NA	TRBV27	NA	TRBJ1-2	CASNPRTGRANGYTF	TGTGCCAGCAACCCTCGAACAGGCAGGGCCAATGGCTACACCTTC
many	TRBV14	NA	TRBJ2-5	CASSQDHWAETQYF	TGTGCCAGCAGCCAAGATCATTGGGCGGAGACCCAGTACTTC
NA	TRBV28	NA	TRBJ1-3	CASSGGSASIYF	TGTGCCAGCAGCGGAGGGTCGGCCTCCATATATTTT
few	TRBV21-1	NA	TRBJ2-2	CARPAPRARDTGELFF	TGTGCCAGACCCGCGCCGAGGGCCAGAGACACCGGGGAGCTGTTTTTT
NA	TRBV10-1	NA	TRBJ2-1	CASSPELRDEQFF	TGCGCCAGCAGTCCCGAACTGAGGGATGAGCAGTTCTTC
few	TRBV9	NA	TRBJ2-3	CASSVDPSRGTDTQYF	TGTGCCAGCAGCGTAGACCCTAGCCGCGGCACAGATACGCAGTATTTT
few	TRBV4-1	TRBD1	TRBJ1-5	CASSQTAPGQGGQPQHF	TGCGCCAGCAGCCAGACTGCTCCGGGACAGGGTGGCCAGCCCCAGCATTTT
few	TRBV6-1	NA	TRBJ2-5	CASSVPGQGPFGTQYF	TGTGCCAGCAGTGTGCCCGGCCAGGGCCCCTTTGGGACCCAGTACTTC
NA	TRBV19	NA	TRBJ2-3	CASSPRRTDTQYF	TGTGCCAGTAGTCCGCGGAGGACAGATACGCAGTATTTT
few	TRBV19	NA	TRBJ2-7	CASSIDSRSSYEQYF	TGTGCCAGTAGTATAGACAGCCGGAGCTCCTACGAGCAGTACTTC
NA	TRBV7-9	TRBD2	TRBJ2-2	CASSLLAVNTGELFF	TGTGCCAGCAGCTTGCTAGCGGTGAACACCGGGGAGCTGTTTTTT
NA	TRBV5-1	NA	TRBJ2-2	CASSLELTSNTGELFF	TGCGCCAGCAGCTTGGAACTAACTTCTAACACCGGGGAGCTGTTTTTT
NA	TRBV7-2	NA	TRBJ2-5	CASSRQALQETQYF	TGTGCCAGCAGCCGACAGGCGCTACAAGAGACCCAGTACTTC
NA	TRBV18	NA	TRBJ1-1	CASSLDSSNTEAFF	TGTGCCAGCTCACTGGACAGCTCGAACACTGAAGCTTTCTTT
few	TRBV5-1	NA	TRBJ2-3	CASSLKRSLTTDTQYF	TGCGCCAGCAGCTTGAAGAGGTCCCTGACCACAGATACGCAGTATTTT